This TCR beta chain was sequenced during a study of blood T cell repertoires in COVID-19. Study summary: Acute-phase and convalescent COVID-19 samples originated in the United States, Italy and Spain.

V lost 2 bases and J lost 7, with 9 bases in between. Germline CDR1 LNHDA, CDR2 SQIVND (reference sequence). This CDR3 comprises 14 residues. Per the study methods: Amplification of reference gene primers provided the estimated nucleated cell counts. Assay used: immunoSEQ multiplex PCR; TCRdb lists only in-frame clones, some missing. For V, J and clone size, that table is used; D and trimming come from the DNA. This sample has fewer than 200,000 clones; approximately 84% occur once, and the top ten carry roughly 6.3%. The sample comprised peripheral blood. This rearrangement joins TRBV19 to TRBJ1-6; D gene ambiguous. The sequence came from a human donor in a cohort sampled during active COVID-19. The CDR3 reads CASSINSQNSPLHF. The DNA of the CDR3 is TGTGCCAGTAGTATAAACAGCCAAAATTCACCCCTCCACTTT. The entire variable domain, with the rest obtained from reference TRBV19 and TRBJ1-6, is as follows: DGGITQSPKYLFRKEGQNVTLSCEQNLNHDAMYWYRQDPGQGLRLIYYSQIVNDFQKGDIAEGYSVSREKKESFPLTVTSAQKNPTAFYLCASSINSQNSPLHFGNGTRLTVT.